Listed here are 16 T cell receptor beta chains from one sample, sequenced in a study of human T cells and chemical hapten exposure. The time point was: pre-sensitization, week 0. Sample treatment: therapeutic diphenylcyclopropenone sensitization with weekly scalp DPC. Each CDR3 protein gets one entry after TCRdb re-called the RACE reads with MiXCR. The sample shows approximately 260,000 distinct CDR3 sequences, roughly 8.9% of them seen only once. The source material was whole blood, sampled in connection with sensitization to the hapten diphenylcyclopropenone (DPC). The receptor set was obtained from a woman between 35 and 50 years old with alopecia areata. Some clones in this sample may be carry-over from other donors' samples.

This clonotype came up many times. The rearrangement links TRBV2 to TRBJ2-7; TRBD1 agrees at 8 bases. This CDR3 contains 13 residues. J lost 3 bases, V lost 6 bases, and 4 bases had no gene match. The germline V gene encodes CDR1 SNHLY and CDR2 FYNNEI. The CDR3 reads CASRRQGNYEQYF. The CDR3 DNA reads TGTGCCAGCAGAAGACAGGGGAACTACGAGCAGTACTTC. The complete variable domain, with remaining parts taken from reference TRBV2 and TRBJ2-7, reads EPEVTQTPSHQVTQMGQEVILRCVPISNHLYFYWYRQILGQKVEFLVSFYNNEISEKSEIFDDQFSVERPDGSNFTLKIRSTKLEDSAMYFCASRRQGNYEQYFGPGTRLTVT.

The V gene is TRBV20-1, the J gene TRBJ2-5, with D uncertain. Between the trimmed V and J ends, which lost 3 bases and 4 bases, there was a span of 9 bases. The germline gives CDR1 DFQATT, CDR2 SNEGSKA (reference sequence). This CDR3 spans 12 amino acids. The CDR3 DNA reads TGCAGTGCTAGTACAGACCTAGAGACCCAGTACTTC. This translates into CSASTDLETQYF.

This clonotype has just a few counts. The chain carries TRBV18 and TRBJ1-5, with 7 bases that match TRBD1. The CDR3 extends over 14 amino acids. Trimming cost V 3 bases and J 3 bases; bases outside gene matches: 2. Germline CDR1 and CDR2: KGHSH and LQKENI. The CDR3 protein is CASSPTGTNQPQHF. CDR3 coding DNA: TGTGCCAGCTCACCGACAGGGACCAATCAGCCCCAGCATTTT.

This clonotype was counted many times. V is TRBV5-1 and J is TRBJ2-3; no reliable D call. CDR1 and CDR2 from the germline V gene are SGHRS and YFSETQ. The CDR3 length is 14 residues. Trimming cost V 5 bases and J 0 bases, with 10 bases left between them. CDR3 residues: CASRRHTSTDTQYF. For the CDR3, the DNA is TGCGCCAGCAGACGCCACACTAGCACAGATACGCAGTATTTT.

The CDR3 loop is CASGQGARGYGYTF. Here the CDR3 DNA reads TGTGCCAGCGGACAGGGGGCGCGGGGCTATGGCTACACCTTC. V gene TRBV6-5 combines with J gene TRBJ1-2, with TRBD1 matching over 11 bases. CDR1 and CDR2 from the germline V gene are MNHEY and SVGAGI. There are 14 residues in the CDR3. V gave up 8 bases and J gave up 4 bases; unmatched junction bases: 6.

The chain couples TRBV20-1 to TRBJ2-2, with D maybe TRBD1 (6 bases). Germline V lookup: CDR1 DFQATT, CDR2 SNEGSKA (reference sequence). The CDR3 totals 13 residues. V dropped 5 bases and J dropped 1 base, with 8 bases sitting between them. CDR3 protein: CSALDRNTGELFF. The CDR3 coding sequence is TGCAGTGCTCTGGACAGGAACACCGGGGAGCTGTTTTTT.

This clonotype has a count of ten or more. The chain combines TRBV2 with TRBJ1-2, with 8 bases matching TRBD1. This CDR3 has 12 residues. J was trimmed by 8 bases and V by 7 bases; bases with no gene match: 6. The germline gives CDR1 SNHLY, CDR2 FYNNEI. CDR3 loop: CASIADRVGYTF. The CDR3 DNA sequence: TGTGCCAGCATCGCGGACAGGGTCGGCTACACCTTC.

The chain links TRBV15 to TRBJ2-5, with D perhaps being TRBD1 or TRBD2 (5 bases each). Germline CDR1 LNHNV, CDR2 YYDKDF (reference sequence). V was shortened by 5 bases and J by 1 base, with 8 bases between the two germline ends. This CDR3 has 13 residues. In DNA, the CDR3 is TGTGCCACCAGCCGGGACGGCCAAGAGACCCAGTACTTC. The encoded protein is CATSRDGQETQYF.

In the case of this clonotype: Possible read error: a much larger clone is one base away. This chain uses TRBV20-1 with TRBJ2-7, with a tentative D call TRBD2 (6 bases). V was cut by 6 bases and J by 0 bases, with 21 bases left in between. The germline V gene encodes CDR1 DFQATT and CDR2 SNEGSKA (reference sequence). The CDR3 runs to 16 residues. The CDR3 DNA reads TGCAGTGCCCACGGGCTGGGCGGGACCACCTCCTACGAGCAGTACTTC. Translation gives CSAHGLGGTTSYEQYF.

The genes are TRBV10-3 and TRBJ2-7; 13 bases are a match to TRBD2. The ends lost 6 bases at V and 6 bases at J; junction bases unmatched: 11. Per germline, CDR1 ENHRY and CDR2 SYGVKD. This CDR3 has 16 amino acids. The chain's CDR3 is CAIRRTSGRGAGEQYF. The DNA for the CDR3 is TGTGCCATCAGGAGGACTAGCGGGAGAGGGGCGGGCGAGCAGTACTTC.

In its sample, this clonotype was seen many times. The chain joins TRBV29-1 to TRBJ1-2; TRBD1 is a possible D gene (5 bases). Trimming shortened V by 6 bases and J by 1 base, and 9 bases separated the two germline ends. Germline V gene lookup returns CDR1 SQVTM and CDR2 ANQGSEA. The CDR3 is made up of 12 amino acids. For the CDR3, the DNA is TGCAGCGTGGGGGGATTTAACTATGGCTACACCTTC. This encodes CSVGGFNYGYTF.

This clonotype was seen a few times. V usage is TRBV10-3 and J usage is TRBJ2-2, with TRBD2 matching 7 bases. The CDR3 spans 14 residues. Germline lookup yields CDR1 ENHRY and CDR2 SYGVKD. J was trimmed by 5 bases and V by 11 bases; bases with no gene match: 11. The CDR3 reads CASRWEGRTGELFF. The CDR3 DNA follows: TGTGCCTCTCGGTGGGAGGGCCGGACCGGGGAGCTGTTTTTT.

The table lists this clonotype with a few counts. The chain employs TRBV3-1 and TRBJ2-2; D not resolved. Per the germline V gene, CDR1 is LGHDT and CDR2 is YNNKEL (reference sequence). V gave up 4 bases and J gave up 1 base, with 7 bases separating them. This CDR3 spans 14 amino acids. Here the CDR3 reads CASSPYRNTGELFF. CDR3 in DNA: TGTGCCAGCAGCCCCTACAGGAACACCGGGGAGCTGTTTTTT.

This clonotype occurred many times. The rearrangement uses TRBV9 and TRBJ2-3, with D maybe TRBD2 (6 bases). In germline, CDR1 is SGDLS, CDR2 YYNGEE. The CDR3 has 13 residues. Trimming pared 0 bases from V and 4 bases from J, leaving 6 bases between. CDR3 DNA: TGTGCCAGCAGCGTAGCGGGGGCAGATACGCAGTATTTT. Its protein is CASSVAGADTQYF.

This rearrangement joins TRBV5-6 to TRBJ2-7, with D perhaps TRBD2 (6 bases). V lost 2 bases and J lost 3, with 15 bases in between. CDR1 and CDR2 from the germline V gene are SGHDT and YYEEEE. The CDR3 extends over 15 amino acids. CDR3 region: CASSLSTGAGYEQYF. DNA of the CDR3: TGTGCCAGCAGCTTATCGACGGGAGCAGGCTACGAGCAGTACTTC.

There are many counts of this clonotype. The CDR3 coding sequence is TGTGCCAGCAGCCCGGACTTTAACACCGGGGAGCTGTTTTTT. Its translation: CASSPDFNTGELFF. The V call is TRBV7-3, the J call TRBJ2-2; tentatively, D is TRBD2 (5 bases). The V and J ends lost 5 bases and 2 bases respectively, with 9 bases between them. Germline V lookup: CDR1 SGHTA, CDR2 FQGTGA. The length of the CDR3 is 14 residues.